This TCR beta chain was sequenced in a study of naive and memory T cell subsets. This clonotype occurred many times. Amplification of ligated cDNA took four PCR rounds with SP2 and nested alpha and beta constant primers. TCRdb processed the 5' RACE reads anew with MiXCR; each CDR3 protein has one entry. The sample records 60,000 or so distinct CDR3 sequences, 7% to 8.5% being singletons. An oligonucleotide containing a UMI was ligated to the 3' end of TCR cDNA. Cells were not sorted; total RNA input targeted 1 to 1000 ng. Germline values: CDR1 LGHNT, CDR2 FRNRAP. The ends were cut back, 5 bases at V and 10 bases at J, with 21 bases in the middle. This CDR3 region has 15 residues.

The V gene is TRBV12-5, the J gene TRBJ2-1; possibly TRBD1 or TRBD2 for D (6 bases each). This clonotype originated in a male donor in good health. CDR3: CASGLGGRDDGEQFF. In DNA form, the CDR3 reads TGTGCTAGTGGTCTGGGGGGCAGGGACGATGGGGAGCAGTTCTTC.